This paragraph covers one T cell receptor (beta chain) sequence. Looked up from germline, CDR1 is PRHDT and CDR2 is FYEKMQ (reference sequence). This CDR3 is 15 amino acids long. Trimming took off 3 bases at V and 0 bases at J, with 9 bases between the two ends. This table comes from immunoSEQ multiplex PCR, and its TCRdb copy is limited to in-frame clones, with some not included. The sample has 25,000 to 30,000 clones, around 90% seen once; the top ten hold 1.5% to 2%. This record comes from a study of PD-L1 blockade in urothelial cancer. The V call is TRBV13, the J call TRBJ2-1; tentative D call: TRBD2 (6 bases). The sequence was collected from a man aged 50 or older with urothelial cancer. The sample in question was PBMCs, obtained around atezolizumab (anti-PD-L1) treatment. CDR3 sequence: CASSFGLSSYNEQFF. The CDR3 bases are TGTGCCAGCAGCTTTGGACTAAGCTCCTACAATGAGCAGTTCTTC.